Below are 28 T cell receptor beta chains sequenced from a single sample in a study of beta chain features in type 1 diabetes. As every portion of the isolated RNA was reverse transcribed, the sequencing read expressed TCRB transcripts. Generated by immunoSEQ multiplex PCR, the TCRdb table keeps only in-frame clones and is missing some. The table records under 800,000 clones, 15% to 18% of them present only once. The source material was naive CD4+ T cells from blood. These receptors were collected from a man between 18 and 35 years old in good health.

This clone was detected a few times. This rearrangement joins TRBV5-4 to TRBJ2-5; the match to TRBD2 covers 7 bases. Per the germline V gene, CDR1 is SGHNT and CDR2 is YYREEE (reference sequence). There are 13 residues in the CDR3. With 2 bases clipped from V and 3 bases from J, the junction kept 1 base outside the gene matches. Here the CDR3 reads CASSLSGKETQYF. As DNA, the CDR3 is TGTGCCAGCAGCTTAAGCGGGAAAGAGACCCAGTACTTC.

This chain joins TRBV5-1 and TRBJ2-5; 8 nucleotides match TRBD1. V was clipped by 4 bases and J by 5 bases; unmatched bases: 7. Germline V CDR1 and CDR2: SGHRS, YFSETQ. The CDR3 is 14 residues long. The CDR3 loop reads CASSPGQDWETQYF. CDR3 DNA sequence: TGCGCCAGCAGCCCGGGACAGGATTGGGAGACCCAGTACTTC. The complete variable domain, with remaining parts taken from reference TRBV5-1 and TRBJ2-5, reads KAGVTQTPRYLIKTRGQQVTLSCSPISGHRSVSWYQQTPGQGLQFLFEYFSETQRNKGNFPGRFSGRQFSNSRSEMNVSTLELGDSALYLCASSPGQDWETQYFGPGTRLLVL.

This clone came up a few times. For the CDR3, the DNA is TGTGCCAGCAGCGCCTGGGAAGGGGGCGGTGAGCCCCAGCATTTT. As protein: CASSAWEGGGEPQHF. V usage is TRBV9 and J usage is TRBJ1-5; 7 bases fit TRBD1. The CDR3 contains 15 residues. CDR1 and CDR2 (germline): SGDLS, YYNGEE. J gave up 8 bases and V 3 bases, and 11 bases lay outside the gene matches.

Remarks on this clone: Other DNA sequences in the sample encode the same CDR3. The rearrangement joins TRBV28 to TRBJ1-1; no clear D. Trimming cost V 8 bases and J 5 bases, with 3 bases left between them. From germline, CDR1 is MDHEN and CDR2 SYDVKM. The CDR3 totals 9 residues. DNA of the CDR3: TGTGCCAGCGGGACTGAAGCTTTCTTT. The encoded protein is CASGTEAFF.

This clone was seen more than once but under ten times. This chain joins TRBV21-1 and TRBJ2-1; the D call in the table, TRBD1, was not verified against the DNA. TRBV21-1 is flagged as a pseudogene. This CDR3 has 17 amino acids. The CDR3 DNA reads TGTGCCGCCCTCCGAAGGGGGCCCCCGCGTTCCGACAATGAGCAGTTCTTC. It codes for CAALRRGPPRSDNEQFF.

This clone was found a few times. The chain combines TRBV4-1 with TRBJ2-3, with D maybe TRBD2 (5 bases). The germline V gene has CDR1 MGHRA and CDR2 YSYEKL. The V end lost 4 bases, the J end lost 4 bases, and 21 bases lay between the germline ends. The CDR3 consists of 17 residues. In DNA form, the CDR3 reads TGCGCCAGCAGCCTACGCCCTTCTAGCCCATTGGCAGATACGCAGTATTTT. This sequence encodes CASSLRPSSPLADTQYF.

The chain joins TRBV5-1 to TRBJ2-1; 9 bases fit TRBD1. The CDR3 has 14 amino acids. CDR1 and CDR2 from the germline V gene are SGHRS and YFSETQ. The V and J ends lost 0 bases and 6 bases, in that order; junction bases with no gene match: 1. The CDR3 loop reads CASSLGQGGNEQFF. The CDR3 DNA reads TGCGCCAGCAGCTTGGGACAGGGGGGCAATGAGCAGTTCTTC.

This clone was counted between two and nine times. The chain recombines TRBV7-2 with TRBJ2-5, with TRBD2 matching over 8 bases. Germline V lookup: CDR1 SGHTA, CDR2 FQGNSA. V shed 4 bases and J 2 bases; nucleotides not matched to a gene: 6. CDR3 length equals 15 residues. The CDR3 coding sequence is TGTGCCAGCAGCTCGCAGGGGACTAGACAAGAGACCCAGTACTTC. Amino acid sequence: CASSSQGTRQETQYF.

The chain employs TRBV6-5 and TRBJ1-2, with a possible D match to TRBD1 (5 bases). Germline assignment: CDR1 MNHEY and CDR2 SVGAGI. This CDR3 has 11 amino acids. Trimming pared 8 bases from V and 4 bases from J, leaving 8 bases between. The CDR3 here is CASQGTYGYTF. In DNA, the CDR3 is TGTGCCAGCCAGGGTACCTATGGCTACACCTTC.

The V gene is TRBV9, the J gene TRBJ1-4; the match to TRBD1 covers 8 bases. The CDR3 is made up of 16 amino acids. The germline V gene encodes CDR1 SGDLS and CDR2 YYNGEE. Trimming at V came to 4 bases and at J to 3 bases, leaving 8 bases not matched to a gene. CDR3 bases: TGTGCCAGCAGCACCAGACAGGGGCTCTCTAATGAAAAACTGTTTTTT. Protein sequence: CASSTRQGLSNEKLFF.

V is TRBV6-5 and J is TRBJ2-7, with 8 bases aligning to TRBD1. Germline lookup yields CDR1 MNHEY and CDR2 SVGAGI. Losses at the gene ends were 2 bases for V and 2 bases for J; bases not matched to a gene: 2. The CDR3 is 14 amino acids. CDR3 loop: CASSYQGATYEQYF. As DNA, the CDR3 is TGTGCCAGCAGTTACCAGGGGGCTACCTACGAGCAGTACTTC.

There are a few counts of this clone. The V and J genes are TRBV7-2 and TRBJ2-5; 14 bases line up with TRBD2. J lost 5 bases, V lost 1 base, and 3 bases had no gene match. The CDR3 consists of 16 residues. Germline CDR1 SGHTA, CDR2 FQGNSA. The CDR3: CASSLVGTSGSETQYF. In nucleotides, the CDR3 is TGTGCCAGCAGCTTAGTTGGGACTAGCGGGAGTGAGACCCAGTACTTC. Using reference TRBV7-2 and TRBJ2-5 for the parts outside the CDR3, the full variable domain is GAGVSQSPSNKVTEKGKDVELRCDPISGHTALYWYRQSLGQGLEFLIYFQGNSAPDKSGLPSDRFSAERTGGSVSTLTIQRTQQEDSAVYLCASSLVGTSGSETQYFGPGTRLLVL.

V is TRBV30 and J is TRBJ1-4; D not resolved. CDR1 and CDR2 (germline): GTSNPN, SVGIG (reference sequence). V lost 4 bases and J 7 bases, leaving 10 bases between the germline ends. The CDR3 length is 12 residues. CDR3 in DNA: TGTGCCTGGATAAAAGAGGGTGAAAAACTGTTTTTT. Its translation: CAWIKEGEKLFF.

In DNA form, the CDR3 reads TGTGCCAGCAGTTTACCCAGGGCCGACACTGAAGCTTTCTTT. It codes for CASSLPRADTEAFF. The chain carries TRBV28 and TRBJ1-1; weak D call: TRBD1 (5 bases). The length of the CDR3 is 14 residues. V lost 2 bases, J lost 3 bases, and 10 bases lay in between. CDR1 MDHEN and CDR2 SYDVKM come from the germline V gene.

The CDR3 loop is CSVASRGAGGYTF. The CDR3, as DNA: TGCAGCGTTGCAAGCCGTGGCGCTGGTGGCTACACCTTC. The chain has TRBV29-1 and TRBJ1-2; D call uncertain. In germline, CDR1 is SQVTM, CDR2 ANQGSEA. With 4 bases removed from V and 7 bases from J, the gap between germline ends came to 16 bases. The CDR3 runs 13 residues.

This clone occurred a few times. J is TRBJ1-2 and V is TRBV9; perhaps TRBD1 as D (5 bases). Trimming took off 0 bases at V and 4 bases at J, with 16 bases between the two ends. The CDR3 length is 16 residues. Germline V lookup: CDR1 SGDLS, CDR2 YYNGEE. CDR3 sequence reads: CASSVDVRIGGYGYTF. DNA for the CDR3: TGTGCCAGCAGCGTAGACGTCCGAATCGGGGGCTATGGCTACACCTTC.

This clone occurred a few times. The V and J genes are TRBV28 and TRBJ1-5; a weak D match, TRBD1 (5 bases). The CDR3 length is 15 residues. The V and J ends lost 7 bases and 3 bases respectively, with 16 bases between them. Germline CDR1 and CDR2: MDHEN and SYDVKM. The CDR3 coding sequence is TGTGCCAGCACTTCTGGGGCATGGGACAATCAGCCCCAGCATTTT. Protein sequence: CASTSGAWDNQPQHF.

This clone was counted only a few times. Other DNA sequences of this sample code for an identical CDR3. V usage is TRBV18 and J usage is TRBJ1-4, with TRBD1 identical over 7 bases. V was pared by 3 bases and J by 8 bases, with 6 bases of the junction left unmatched. CDR3 length: 14 amino acids. Germline-derived CDR1 and CDR2 are KGHSH and LQKENI. The CDR3 protein is CASSPDRVSEKLFF. CDR3 sequence (DNA): TGTGCCAGCTCACCCGACAGGGTCAGCGAAAAACTGTTTTTT.

The chain joins TRBV7-2 to TRBJ2-1; D is undetermined. Trimming shortened V by 2 bases and J by 6 bases, and 11 bases separated the two germline ends. The CDR3 runs to 14 residues. Germline V lookup: CDR1 SGHTA, CDR2 FQGNSA. CDR3 in amino acids: CASSLSGLSNEQFF. The CDR3 DNA sequence: TGTGCCAGCAGCTTATCTGGCCTCAGCAATGAGCAGTTCTTC.

The rearrangement uses TRBV30 and TRBJ1-1, with no clear D. V lost 3 bases and J lost 1, with 15 bases in between. The CDR3 has 15 amino acids. Germline values: CDR1 GTSNPN, CDR2 SVGIG (reference sequence). CDR3 nucleotide sequence: TGTGCCTGGAGAAGGCGTCTGGGAACGAACACTGAAGCTTTCTTT. Residues: CAWRRRLGTNTEAFF.

This clone came up a few times. The chain is built from TRBV7-2 and TRBJ2-7; 9 bases map to TRBD2. V was pared by 4 bases and J by 3 bases, with 7 bases of the junction left unmatched. The germline gives CDR1 SGHTA, CDR2 FQGNSA. The CDR3 extends over 15 amino acids. CDR3 residues: CASSSAGTSFYEQYF. CDR3 bases: TGTGCCAGCAGCTCCGCCGGGACTAGCTTCTACGAGCAGTACTTC.

This chain joins TRBV15 and TRBJ1-6, with D perhaps matching TRBD1 (5 bases). This CDR3 region has 16 residues. The ends were cut back, 3 bases at V and 9 bases at J, with 18 bases in the middle. Germline CDR1 LNHNV, CDR2 YYDKDF (reference sequence). This CDR3 is CATSSGGWAGSSPLHF. In DNA form, the CDR3 reads TGTGCCACCAGCAGTGGGGGATGGGCAGGGAGTTCACCCCTCCACTTT.

This clone was seen a few times. The chain uses TRBV7-2 and TRBJ2-7; maybe TRBD1 (6 bases). This CDR3 contains 11 residues. The V gene's germline CDR1 is SGHTA and CDR2 FQGNSA. Trimming pared 4 bases from V and 11 bases from J, leaving 12 bases between. The chain's CDR3 is CASSSRGLEYF. The CDR3 DNA sequence: TGTGCCAGCAGCTCCAGGGGTCTGGAGTACTTC.

This chain joins TRBV5-1 and TRBJ2-3; 7 nucleotides agree with TRBD1. V lost 4 bases and J lost 2; bases outside the gene matches: 7. The germline CDR1 and CDR2 sequences are SGHRS and YFSETQ. CDR3 length equals 15 residues. The CDR3 coding sequence is TGCGCCAGCAGCCTCGGGACAGTTTACACAGATACGCAGTATTTT. Its protein product is CASSLGTVYTDTQYF.

This clone occurred a few times. The rearrangement joins TRBV29-1 to TRBJ2-7, with 7 bases fitting TRBD1. Trimming took 7 bases from V and 0 from J; bases not matched to a gene: 9. The CDR3 extends over 14 amino acids. Germline CDR1 SQVTM, CDR2 ANQGSEA. CDR3 in amino acids: CSAEATGSSYEQYF. In DNA, the CDR3 is TGCAGCGCCGAGGCGACAGGGAGCTCCTACGAGCAGTACTTC.

The chain recombines TRBV9 with TRBJ1-1, with 10 nucleotides matching TRBD1. Germline CDR1 reads SGDLS; CDR2 reads YYNGEE. The CDR3 runs 16 residues. After removal of 3 bases from V and 5 bases from J, the junction contained 10 bases not matched to a gene. CDR3 DNA: TGTGCCAGCAGCGCCTCGTCCGGACAGGGGGTGACTGAAGCTTTCTTT. Protein product: CASSASSGQGVTEAFF.

The chain joins TRBV18 to TRBJ2-7; perhaps D is TRBD1 or TRBD2 (5 bases each). With 2 bases removed from V and 4 bases from J, the gap between germline ends came to 9 bases. Per germline, CDR1 KGHSH and CDR2 LQKENI. The CDR3 contains 13 residues. The CDR3: CASSPNGAYEQYF. CDR3 nucleotide sequence: TGTGCCAGCTCACCAAACGGGGCTTACGAGCAGTACTTC.

The table lists this clone with a few counts. The chain recombines TRBV5-4 with TRBJ2-1; 11 positions match TRBD2. Germline loops: CDR1 SGHNT, CDR2 YYREEE (reference sequence). V lost 2 bases and J lost 8; bases outside the gene matches: 9. This CDR3 contains 16 residues. The CDR3 region has the DNA TGTGCCAGCAGCTTAACTAGCGGGAGCCTTAAGGATGAGCAGTTCTTC. Protein sequence: CASSLTSGSLKDEQFF. The whole variable domain, filled in from reference TRBV5-4 and TRBJ2-1, reads ETGVTQSPTHLIKTRGQQVTLRCSSQSGHNTVSWYQQALGQGPQFIFQYYREEENGRGNFPPRFSGLQFPNYSSELNVNALELDDSALYLCASSLTSGSLKDEQFFGPGTRLTVL.